This T cell receptor (beta chain) was captured in a study of graft-versus-host responses after intestinal transplantation (dated by TCRdb to 2020 to 2023). About the full investigation: Multivisceral, liver-intestinal, or isolated intestinal transplants were received by the recipients. Every recipient was given anti-thymocyte globulin induction, followed by around three years of maintenance tacrolimus and steroids. After intestinal transplantation, graft-versus-host and host-versus-graft alloreactive T cell clones were followed in the graft, circulation and bone marrow using bulk TCR-beta CDR3 sequencing. To identify alloreactive clones, pre-transplant mixed lymphocyte reaction products were sequenced and compared with unstimulated pre-transplant donor and recipient T cells. A cohort of around 25 intestinal transplant recipients, including one retransplant, was enrolled, and a few patients lacking pretransplant specimens were excluded. Donor T cell macrochimerism was defined as a peak of at least 4% donor T cells among recipient peripheral blood mononuclear cells. Samples from a few later patients were sequenced in-house on an Illumina MiSeq with MiXCR processing rather than by the commercial service.

The full study reports these points: GvH clones were found in recipient bone marrow, and some of the GvH clones appeared earlier in ileal mucosa or blood, which is consistent with an intestinal mucosal origin. Early after transplant, peak levels of circulating GvH clones were associated with declines in HvG clones. In patients with donor T cell macrochimerism, the allografts had high GvH to HvG T cell clonal ratios. Conclusions were limited by the relatively low number and heterogeneity of intestinal transplant patients.

This clone appeared a single time. It lacks a known antigen. The input lacks base qualities; no much larger clone sits a single base away. Other DNA sequences in this specimen translate into the identical CDR3. To prepare the library, the immunoSEQ multiplex PCR assay was applied. For most patients, genomic DNA was isolated using the Qiagen DNeasy Blood and Tissue Kit and was shipped frozen to Adaptive Biotechnologies for TCR sequencing. For most patients, high-throughput TCR-beta CDR3 sequencing of genomic DNA was performed by Adaptive Biotechnologies. Processing in the source paper ran as follows. TCR sequencing data for more than 15 patients were retrieved from Adaptive's ImmunoSEQ software; three other patients were processed with MiXCR and VDJtools. To correct CD4 versus CD8 sorting errors, any sequence found in both subsets at a frequency ratio below 5:1 was removed. CDR3 nucleotide sequences shared by donor and recipient were removed because the origin of these sequences could not be assigned. At least 2-fold expansion over unstimulated cells and a minimum CFSE-low frequency of 0.002% (template counts) or 0.001% (read counts) were required for clones to be classified as alloreactive. Clones detected in sequenced pre-transplant spleen, lymph node, or MLR CFSE-low populations of the donor or recipient were defined as mappable. The cumulative frequency of alloreactive clones was calculated as a percentage of all sequences, weighted by copy number. The table was pulled from immuneACCESS by TCRdb, which kept in-frame rearrangements only. Such tables lose some clones; where checked, under half of the loss comes from unresolved V genes, and the rest has no known cause. That table furnishes V, J and clone size, whereas the DNA furnished D and trimming. Across this sample there are 80,000 to 95,000 clones, with 88% seen only once. The biggest ten clones account for around 0.3% of the sample.

Counted from cysteine to phenylalanine, this CDR3 has 14 amino acids. The retained sequence is limited to the CDR3, 42 bases, with the frame set at the first base. Between the V and J ends, shortened by 3 bases and 0 bases respectively, the junction contains 8 bases. The germline V gene sets CDR1 to MDHEN and CDR2 to SYDVKM. The time point label on this specimen signifies: cells obtained before transplantation from donor or recipient. CD3+CD4+ and CD3+CD8+ populations were FACS-sorted from unstimulated pre-transplant donor and recipient cells taken from spleen or lymph nodes. This TCR was sampled from a human donor who was the organ donor for an intestinal transplant. The sample consisted of unstimulated CD4+ T cells sorted from spleen or lymph node cells, taken before transplant. The chain joins TRBV28 to TRBJ1-2, with no confidently assigned D gene. The DNA reads TGTGCCAGCAGTTTTAGCCCCGCTAACTATGGCTACACCTTC. This yields the protein CASSFSPANYGYTF.